This record looks at one T cell receptor beta chain sequence and its context. What this receptor recognizes is not known. One base away there is no much larger clone; base qualities are not given. This sample was taken from a study of cytomegalovirus exposure and HLA in healthy donors (dated by TCRdb to 2016 to 2017). Regarding the complete study: An earlier analysis of approximately 600 of the donors reported 250 to 350 Gb of sequence data and some 120 million unique TCR beta sequences from about 200 million T cells. To predict cytomegalovirus infection status, the study brought together high-throughput TCR immunosequencing, statistical association of individual TCRs with disease status, and machine learning. In an earlier analysis of 587 of the donors, high-throughput TCR beta sequencing was used to judge whether each TCR beta V gene segment behaved as functional or pseudogenic. Donor age, sex, ethnicity and CMV serostatus were compiled alongside the repertoire data. The number of typed donors differed by locus: about 620-630 for A, B, C, DRB1 and DQB1; some 540 for DQA1; 606 for DPA1; and some 430 for DPB1. Five DR-DQ haplotypes were handled as single units for association and clustering, since linkage in the cohort was strong. The aim of the study was to test whether cataloging public T cell receptors could identify signatures of past pathogen exposure. On average, roughly 240,000 unique TCR beta nucleotide sequences were sequenced per donor among 398 genotyped donors of the cohort, with 15% to 20% of those sequences being non-productive. About 280 gigabases of sequencing data and around 80 million unique TCR sequences made up an early release that covered under 750 HLA-typed donors. A later analysis re-examined previously published TCR beta repertoires from 500 to 700 donors and added high-resolution HLA genotyping to investigate patterns of TCR occurrence. Every repertoire in the discovery cohort had been generated on one and the same sequencing platform. The study used immunosequencing to profile the T cell repertoires of approximately 640 subjects and linked those repertoires to cytomegalovirus serostatus. Rather than using new phenotypic data, the later analysis identified candidate immune exposures from TCR beta sequences and from how often those sequences occurred across donors. Genome-wide SNP genotypes for about 65% of the 666 donors were used in a later genetic analysis, which treated that subset as a discovery cohort. HLA typing included class I and class II loci at four-digit resolution. Among the approximately 420 genotyped donors, roughly 80% belonged to the genetic ancestry cluster associated with self-reported Caucasian donors. A separate validation cohort of roughly 130 different subjects was used in addition to the roughly 620-subject first cohort. Results and caveats for the whole study, not just this receptor: The authors suggested that the approach could potentially be extended to other disease states and immunological phenotypes. Across donors, most TCR sequences were observed very rarely, whereas some public TCRs were present in many individuals. In both the original and validation cohorts, the classifier was reported to diagnose cytomegalovirus status with high specificity and sensitivity. In a later genetic analysis, fewer N-insertions in productive TCRs were reported among donors in an Asian-associated ancestry cluster than the approximately 710-donor mean. Because the 87-base-pair reads could not distinguish some IMGT-functional V segments, including TRBV6-2 and TRBV6-3, those segments were excluded. The study listed 164 TCR beta chains as associated with cytomegalovirus. Linkage disequilibrium might explain the correlated functional status among segregating V segments, but an unknown experimental factor could not be ruled out. Three of the identified cytomegalovirus-associated TCR beta chains were confirmed in vitro to be specific for cytomegalovirus antigens. Because HLA typing was missing for some donors at each locus, association tests included only the typed subset. In a later analysis, most CMV-associated TCR beta chains were found to appear HLA-restricted, with HLA associations seemingly driven largely by CMV exposure. A group of highly shared sequence variants was considered likely to be a technical artifact of the sequencing pipeline. In a later analysis, TCR association rates were found to vary across HLA loci, with the most associated TCRs seen for DRB1 alleles and the fewest for HLA-C alleles. Over 15 rarely observed V segments, including chromosome 9 orphons, were excluded from the earlier analysis of several hundred of the donors because counts were too low. Compared with equally common non-associated chains, HLA-associated TCR beta chains in a later analysis were more clonally expanded and had lower generation probabilities. A later genetic analysis associated a missense DCLRE1C variant with V-gene and J-gene trimming of TCR beta chains, and an independent cohort replicated the association. An earlier analysis of approximately 570 of the donors showed that most TCR beta V segments appeared in productive rearrangements either about 87% or about 30% of the time, which broadly matched IMGT annotations. Presence/absence analyses assumed roughly uniform sequencing depth across donors, an assumption that may not hold. The cohort was sequenced for TCR beta chains only, and without alpha or paired-chain data the features that could be detected were limited. At a false discovery rate of 0.05, a later analysis linked some 17,000 TCR beta sequences to specific HLA alleles. According to a later analysis, parvovirus B19, influenza, CMV and Epstein-Barr virus appeared linked to several top co-occurrence clusters. Strong co-occurrence of HLA alleles, especially DR and DQ, made assigning TCR associations to individual alleles difficult. CMV serostatus was the only immune exposure information available for the cohort. A further reported finding was that TCR beta sequences accurately predicted the HLA-A and HLA-B alleles for most subjects in the first cohort.

Sequences SGHRS (CDR1) and YFSETQ (CDR2) are obtained from the germline V gene. V drops 2 bases and J drops 1 base, leaving 9 bases in between. The CDR3 runs 14 residues from the cysteine to the phenylalanine. Only the CDR3 DNA stays, 42 bases, in frame from base 1. The library was obtained by the immunoSEQ multiplex PCR assay. The multiplex PCR relied on a mix of 60 forward primers for TCR Vbeta segments and 13 reverse primers for TCR Jbeta segments. The CDR3 region of rearranged TCR beta genes was amplified from genomic DNA with a multiplex PCR assay. Amplified TCR beta libraries were sequenced as 87-base-pair reads on the Illumina HiSeq System. In the authors' own workflow: In a later analysis, tens of millions of unique TCR beta chains were counted across the approximately 670 repertoires, and some 10 million of these chains were shared by at least two donors. To remove PCR and sequencing errors, raw reads were error-corrected and collapsed into unique sequences using a nearest-neighbor algorithm that merged closely related sequences. Alignment of CDR3 sequences to IMGT reference sequences was used to assign V, D and J gene segments. For a sequence to be retained, at least a six-nucleotide match to both a V gene segment and a J gene segment was required. A rearrangement counted as productive if the CDR3 had no stop codons and remained in frame with V and J, and every other rearrangement counted as non-productive. CDR3 was defined according to IMGT convention as the region running from the second conserved V-encoded cysteine to the conserved J-encoded phenylalanine. In an earlier analysis of more than 550 of the donors, sequences lacking an unambiguous match to a single V gene segment were excluded. An earlier analysis of 587 of the donors classified V segments as functional when productive rearrangements were above 56.7% and as segregating when the standard deviation between donors was above 5%. To diagnose cytomegalovirus status from the catalog of TCR beta chain sequences, a statistical classification framework was built. V and J gene assignment, in a later analysis, came from comparing TCR nucleotide sequences with IMGT/GENE-DB human TR gene sequences. Using the TCRdist pipeline, a later analysis assigned CDR3 sequences along with most-parsimonious VDJ recombination scenarios. In a later analysis, every TCR beta chain was defined by the combination of its CDR3 amino acid sequence and its V-gene family, and reads without a unique V-gene family were dropped. To address suspected cross-contamination and a sequencing artifact, a later analysis removed roughly 640 highly shared, low-generation-probability nucleotide sequences. In a later analysis, a clonal expansion index for each public chain was calculated from normalized within-repertoire ranks of inferred template counts. A later analysis computed generation probabilities with a VDJ recombination model fitted to out-of-frame rearrangements, and checked the results against IGoR. Hypergeometric tests were used in a later analysis to score TCR-TCR, TCR-HLA and TCR-CMV co-occurrence, with a repertoire-size bias correction applied to the TCR pairs. To estimate false discovery rates, a later analysis permuted the HLA or CMV assignments 20 times. In a later analysis, co-occurring TCRs were grouped with DBSCAN, and TCRdist sequence similarity was added when clustering was performed within HLA-allele-positive subsets. For co-occurrence clustering, repertoires with fewer than 30,000 or more than 120,000 public chains were excluded, along with about five repertoires with anomalous nucleotide sharing. The clones in this table, taken by TCRdb from immuneACCESS, are in-frame only. Not every clone is retained; where verified, under half of the shortfall comes from an unresolved V gene, and the cause of the rest is unknown. V and J calls and clone size are those listed in that table; D and trimming were worked out from the DNA. This sample gives about 61,000 clones in total; roughly 86% of them show up just once. The ten largest clones represent roughly 1.5% of the sample.

The cohort comprised 550 to 700 healthy bone marrow donors. At the time of sampling, every cohort member was nominally healthy, though immune exposures that went unrecorded were likely present. The donor tested CMV seronegative, placing the donor among the 350 to 400 seronegative members of the cohort. A peripheral blood sample was provided by each donor, and peripheral blood mononuclear cells were used for TCR beta sequencing. The Qiagen DNeasy Blood Extraction Kit was used to extract genomic DNA from the blood cell samples. What was sequenced was PBMCs. The rearrangement combines TRBV5-1 with TRBJ1-1; the D region possibly corresponds to TRBD1 (6 bases align). The TCR was taken from a man in his late teens or twenties in good health and CMV-seronegative. The CDR3 has the sequence CASSFPGENTEAFF. The DNA is as follows: TGCGCCAGCAGCTTTCCAGGGGAGAACACTGAAGCTTTCTTT.